A selection of T cell receptor beta chains follows, all from one sample in a study of T cells expressing NK-cell markers. TCRdb re-analyzed the 5' RACE reads; it lists each CDR3 protein once, without DNA. The sample's table shows 500,000 to 700,000 distinct CDR3 sequences. Sequenced: blood T cells: a sorted CD56 or NKG2C T cell subset, CD4+ or CD8+ T cells, or bulk PBMC T cells (not recorded which). These receptors were taken from a man aged 18 to 30 in good health. Each CDR3 is given with its conserved first and last residue.

j_gene	len	v_gene	CDR3aa
TRBJ2-1	15	TRBV5-1	CASSLTRDSYNEQFF
TRBJ2-1	16	TRBV18	CASSPTSKRELGEQFF
TRBJ2-5	16	TRBV7-2	CASSSRTSGTRETQYF
TRBJ2-2	19	TRBV15	CATSRDRGERSRNTGELFF
TRBJ2-3	12	TRBV10-3	CAISESTDTQYF
TRBJ2-7	16	TRBV27	CASSPITGGPPYEQYF
TRBJ2-1	17	TRBV29-1	CSVEGVRSSGTYNEQFF
TRBJ2-3	16	TRBV5-1	CASSLAGATHTDTQYF
TRBJ2-6	17	TRBV15	CATSREMLSSGANVLTF
TRBJ1-5	15	TRBV7-2	CASSSNRGKAQPQHF
TRBJ2-4	13	TRBV6-2/TRBV6-3	CASRTDRTDIQYF
TRBJ2-6	16	TRBV24-1	CATSDFRSSGANVLTF
TRBJ2-3	16	TRBV6-4	CASSGEGGVHTDTQYF
TRBJ2-3	16	TRBV5-1	CASKATPGLSTDTQYF
TRBJ2-7	14	TRBV6-5	CASSYTGGPREQYF
TRBJ2-6	17	TRBV5-1	CASSPGTGSSRANVLTF
TRBJ2-1	13	TRBV11-1	CASSGGVGNEQFF
TRBJ2-1	15	TRBV12-3/TRBV12-4	CASSLAQGYYNEQFF
TRBJ2-5	14	TRBV10-3	CAISGQAFQETQYF
TRBJ2-2	16	TRBV7-8	CASSYRAVSGTGELFF
TRBJ1-2	14	TRBV7-8	CASSLSGIDDGYTF
TRBJ2-5	15	TRBV24-1	CATSDRRQGGETQYF
TRBJ2-3	15	TRBV12-3/TRBV12-4	CASSLGRGAADTQYF
TRBJ2-2	16	TRBV12-3/TRBV12-4	CASSLLALLNTGELFF
TRBJ1-6	15	TRBV10-2	CASSDAGLYNSPLHF
TRBJ1-4	13	TRBV3-1	CASSQVASEKLFF
TRBJ2-3	12	TRBV11-2	CASSLWGNTQYF
TRBJ2-1	16	TRBV5-1	CASSLGLAPTYNEQFF
TRBJ2-7	15	TRBV9	CASSVRQGFGNEQYF
TRBJ2-1	16	TRBV7-2	CASSLATGQGYNEQFF
TRBJ2-7	15	TRBV10-2	CASTFGTGGTYEQYF
TRBJ1-2	13	TRBV29-1	CSVQDRENYGYTF
TRBJ2-5	14	TRBV5-6	CASSQRTGTRTQYF
TRBJ2-7	20	TRBV11-2	CASTPGGKEGRLAGIYEQYF
TRBJ2-3	17	TRBV24-1	CATSEPPGTEHTDTQYF
TRBJ2-3	15	TRBV5-1	CASSLDGTPQNTQYF
TRBJ2-3	16	TRBV12-3/TRBV12-4	CASSSRLAGVTDTQYF
TRBJ2-5	15	TRBV25-1	CASSASGGGLETQYF
TRBJ2-5	16	TRBV12-3/TRBV12-4	CASSRARQGVGETQYF
TRBJ2-3	14	TRBV11-2	CASSWVSGADTQYF
TRBJ1-2	14	TRBV7-9	CASSLRGMNYGYTF
TRBJ2-2	16	TRBV19	CASSIVGGDGTGELFF
TRBJ1-4	15	TRBV20-1	CSASSGPVGYEKLFF